This T cell receptor (beta chain) derives from a study of T-cell memory formation after mild COVID-19. General study results and limits: Contracting CD8+ clones were enriched in EMRA, CD4+ mainly in CM and EM. A second wave expanding day 15 to 37 was CD4+-biased; contracting clones were balanced.

CDR1 is LNHNV and CDR2 is YYDKDF in the germline V gene (reference sequence). V gave up 1 base and J gave up 1 base, with 7 bases separating them. This CDR3 is built from 14 residues. On this clonotype itself: Its matching antigen is unknown.

5'RACE with constant-segment primers built TCRalpha and TCRbeta cDNA libraries with UMIs. TCRdb reprocessed the 5' RACE reads via MiXCR and lists one record per CDR3 protein. The repertoire holds about half a million distinct CDR3 sequences, with about 18% as singletons. What was sequenced was PBMCs or a T cell subset sorted from them (not recorded which). The clonotype originates from an adult woman who had mild COVID-19 (a few samples of this study predate the infection). Cell type and time point are not known. V and J are TRBV15 and TRBJ1-1; D gene unclear. The CDR3 DNA reads as TGTGCCACCAGCAGAGTGTTATGGAACACTGAAGCTTTCTTT. It yields the protein CATSRVLWNTEAFF.